This passage covers 13 T cell receptor beta chains from one sample sequenced in a study of T cells in Graves' hyperthyroidism and ophthalmopathy. Amplification of TCR beta CDR3 regions was performed using RNA transcripts as template. Initially, a first-round RT-PCR of the TCR CDR3 employed the HTBI primer set. TCRdb recomputed calls from the multiplex PCR reads with MiXCR, one row per CDR3 protein. The sample consists of roughly 360,000 distinct CDR3 sequences, approximately 15% of them appearing once. The sequencing input was blood. The receptors derive from a man aged 25 to 45 with Graves' hyperthyroidism that later progressed to Graves' ophthalmopathy.

This clonotype was seen more than once but under ten times. The chain recombines TRBV19 with TRBJ2-7; tentatively, D is TRBD2 (6 bases). Looked up from germline, CDR1 is LNHDA and CDR2 is SQIVND (reference sequence). This CDR3 contains 13 residues. V was trimmed by 3 bases and J by 3 bases, leaving 9 bases between them. CDR3 loop: CASSIRGGYEQYF. The CDR3 DNA is TGTGCCAGTAGTATCCGGGGAGGCTACGAGCAGTACTTC.

Concerning this clonotype: An end of the junction differs from the germline gene, which may be a read error. The rearrangement uses TRBV7-3 and TRBJ2-3, with 7 positions matching TRBD1. CDR1 is SGHTA and CDR2 is FQGTGA in the germline V gene. The CDR3 contains 14 residues. The CDR3, as DNA: TGTGCCAGCGGCTTCCGACAGGGTGGCGATACGCAGTATTTT. Its protein is CASGFRQGGDTQYF.

This clonotype was picked up a small number of times. The V and J genes are TRBV30 and TRBJ1-1, with 10 bases fitting TRBD1. V shed 1 base and J 0 bases; nucleotides not matched to a gene: 11. In germline, CDR1 is GTSNPN, CDR2 SVGIG (reference sequence). The CDR3 length is 18 residues. In DNA, the CDR3 is TGTGCCTGGAGTGGGGGAGACAGGGGGCAAAGCATGAACACTGAAGCTTTCTTT. Its protein is CAWSGGDRGQSMNTEAFF.

There are a few counts of this clonotype. The CDR3 DNA follows: TGTGCCAGCGCTAGAATGTCCCCCTACAATGAGCAGTTCTTC. Amino acids: CASARMSPYNEQFF. The V and J genes are TRBV6-2 or TRBV6-3 and TRBJ2-1; no firm D call. Trimming shortened V by 8 bases and J by 2 bases, and 13 bases separated the two germline ends. This CDR3 is 14 amino acids long. In germline, CDR1 is MNHEY, CDR2 SVGEGT.

This clonotype was seen a handful of times. This chain links TRBV6-4 with TRBJ1-2, with TRBD1 matching over 12 bases. Germline trimming cut 6 bases from V and 0 bases from J; bases unmatched to any gene: 5. Germline CDR1 reads MRHNA; CDR2 reads SNTAGT. This CDR3 region has 16 residues. CDR3 amino acids: CASRGTGGLSNYGYTF. The DNA for the CDR3 is TGTGCCAGCAGAGGGACAGGGGGCCTCTCTAACTATGGCTACACCTTC.

As for this clonotype: No conserved phenylalanine or tryptophan ends this CDR3, so it is likely a read error. The chain is built from TRBV12-5 and TRBJ2-5; tentative D call: TRBD2 (5 bases). Between the trimmed V and J ends, which lost 3 bases and 1 base, there was a span of 9 bases. Germline assignment: CDR1 LGHNT and CDR2 FRNRAP. The CDR3 runs 14 residues. CDR3 region: CASGFDGLQETQYL. The CDR3 DNA reads TGTGCTAGTGGTTTTGACGGACTCCAAGAGACCCAGTACCTC.

In its sample, this clonotype was seen a few times. The CDR3 region has the DNA TGCGCCAGCAGCCTACAGGACAGGAGCACAGATACGCAGTATTTT. Translating gives CASSLQDRSTDTQYF. The chain employs TRBV4-1 and TRBJ2-3, with 7 bases that match TRBD1. The CDR3 loop spans 15 amino acids. Germline CDR1 reads MGHRA; CDR2 reads YSYEKL. V shed 4 bases, J shed 0 bases, and the junction held 4 bases outside the gene matches.

The chain uses TRBV12-3 or TRBV12-4 and TRBJ1-1; the match to TRBD1 covers 9 bases. With 6 bases clipped from V and 7 bases from J, the junction kept 9 bases outside the gene matches. The CDR3 is 14 residues long. CDR3 in DNA: TGTGCCAGCAGCCGGGACAGGGAGGTTATTGAAGCTTTCTTT. It encodes CASSRDREVIEAFF.

This clonotype was seen many times. The gene calls are TRBV7-9 and TRBJ2-1; no clear D gene. V shed 5 bases and J shed 5 bases, with 1 base lying between them. Germline-derived CDR1 and CDR2 are SEHNR and FQNEAQ (reference sequence). The CDR3 loop spans 10 amino acids. The CDR3: CASSNNEQFF. In nucleotides, the CDR3 is TGTGCCAGCAGCAACAATGAGCAGTTCTTC.

A few counts support this clonotype. The chain couples TRBV9 to TRBJ2-3; tentative D call: TRBD2 (6 bases). Trimming took off 0 bases at V and 11 bases at J, with 13 bases between the two ends. Germline loops: CDR1 SGDLS, CDR2 YYNGEE. CDR3 length: 13 amino acids. The DNA for the CDR3 is TGTGCCAGCAGCGTAGGTGGGGGGACCAAGCAGTATTTT. Protein product: CASSVGGGTKQYF.

This clonotype was seen at least ten times. V and J are TRBV3-1 and TRBJ1-5; 7 bases fit TRBD1. The CDR3 covers 14 residues. Germline V CDR1 and CDR2: LGHDT, YNNKEL (reference sequence). The V segment lost 5 bases and the J segment 4 bases; nucleotides outside the gene matches: 5. CDR3 in amino acids: CASSKGQTNQPQHF. CDR3 nucleotides: TGTGCCAGCAGCAAGGGACAGACAAATCAGCCCCAGCATTTT.

The chain employs TRBV29-1 and TRBJ1-2; TRBD1 is a possible D gene (5 bases). V was clipped by 7 bases and J by 4 bases, with 22 bases between them. The CDR3 totals 15 residues. CDR1 is SQVTM and CDR2 is ANQGSEA in the germline V gene. CDR3 protein: CSANPGLGNLYGYTF. The DNA for the CDR3 is TGCAGCGCAAACCCGGGACTGGGCAATCTCTATGGCTACACCTTC.

The chain employs TRBV29-1 and TRBJ2-7, with D perhaps TRBD1 (5 bases). The CDR3 totals 12 residues. Germline CDR1 is SQVTM and CDR2 is ANQGSEA. The V end was cut by 1 base, the J end by 1 base, with 5 bases between. CDR3: CSVEGQSYEQYF. Written as DNA, the CDR3 is TGCAGCGTTGAAGGACAGTCCTACGAGCAGTACTTC.